Presented here are 20 T cell receptor beta chains from one specimen sequenced in a study of blood T cell repertoires in COVID-19. The repertoire was sequenced with immunoSEQ multiplex PCR; TCRdb's copy has only in-frame clones and lacks some. This sample has 60,000 to 85,000 clones, with about 85% found just once. Sequencing used peripheral blood. Source of these receptors: a man aged 55 to 69 with COVID-19, enrolled during active disease.

This clone is categorized as medium-sized. The CDR3 reads CASVAGQEQDTQYF. The CDR3 nucleotides are TGCGCCAGCGTGGCGGGACAGGAGCAGGATACGCAGTATTTT. The chain joins TRBV5-1 to TRBJ2-3; 8 positions agree with TRBD1. The CDR3 contains 14 residues. V was clipped by 7 bases and J by 6 bases; unmatched bases: 10. Germline V lookup: CDR1 SGHRS, CDR2 YFSETQ.

The chain combines TRBV20-1 with TRBJ2-7; 9 nucleotides match TRBD2. Unmatched junction bases numbered 11, after V lost 3 bases and J lost 5 bases. Germline CDR1 is DFQATT and CDR2 is SNEGSKA (reference sequence). This CDR3 has 15 amino acids. CDR3 protein: CSASIGGGGANEQYF. The CDR3, as DNA: TGCAGTGCTAGTATTGGTGGCGGGGGGGCTAACGAGCAGTACTTC.

CDR3 in DNA: TGTGCCAGCAGCCCCGGGACACTCAATGAAAAACTGTTTTTT. It specifies CASSPGTLNEKLFF. This chain uses TRBV6-5 with TRBJ1-4, with TRBD1 as a possible D gene (6 bases). Trimming shortened V by 6 bases and J by 5 bases, and 13 bases separated the two germline ends. The CDR3 length is 14 residues. Germline V gives CDR1 MNHEY, CDR2 SVGAGI.

This chain links TRBV19 with TRBJ2-5; weak D call: TRBD1 (5 bases). V lost 8 bases and J lost 2, with 12 bases in between. CDR3 length equals 13 residues. Per germline, CDR1 LNHDA and CDR2 SQIVND (reference sequence). The CDR3 is CASGSTGQETQYF. Written as DNA, the CDR3 is TGTGCCAGTGGATCAACAGGACAAGAGACCCAGTACTTC.

This clone was observed once. V gene TRBV4-2 combines with J gene TRBJ1-2, with D possibly matching TRBD1 (6 bases). Germline V gene data show CDR1 as LGHNA and CDR2 as YNFKEQ. The CDR3 consists of 17 residues. The germline V and J ends were trimmed by 1 base and 3 bases, with 18 bases remaining between them. The CDR3 DNA reads as TGTGCCAGCAGCCAAGTAACCCGGGGGGCGAATGACTATGGCTACACCTTC. Amino acids: CASSQVTRGANDYGYTF.

The chain is built from TRBV14 and TRBJ2-1, with 7 nucleotides matching TRBD2. The CDR3 contains 18 residues. From germline, CDR1 is SGHDN and CDR2 FVKESK. Trimming at V came to 0 bases and at J to 5 bases, leaving 13 bases not matched to a gene. CDR3 in DNA: TGTGCCAGCAGCCAAGATAGTATCGGACTAGGCACACACAATGAGCAGTTCTTC. Translating it yields CASSQDSIGLGTHNEQFF.

The chain has TRBV5-6 and TRBJ2-7; 7 bases are shared with TRBD2. Germline CDR1 and CDR2: SGHDT and YYEEEE. The CDR3 covers 14 residues. V lost 0 bases, J lost 7 bases, and 7 bases stayed unmatched. As DNA, the CDR3 is TGTGCCAGCAGCTTGGGGGCGGGAGTGCGGGAGCAGTACTTC. This sequence encodes CASSLGAGVREQYF.

The rearrangement joins TRBV5-6 to TRBJ1-2; 7 positions match TRBD1. Germline CDR1 is SGHDT and CDR2 is YYEEEE. V shed 0 bases, J shed 8 bases, and the junction held 13 bases outside the gene matches. This CDR3 spans 16 amino acids. The CDR3 DNA follows: TGTGCCAGCAGCTTGGGGAGGACAGGCCCCTTTGGAGGCTACACCTTC. Residues: CASSLGRTGPFGGYTF.

The chain recombines TRBV28 with TRBJ2-2; D is unresolved. From germline, CDR1 is MDHEN and CDR2 SYDVKM. Deletions cut 4 bases from V and 6 bases from J, with 3 bases between. The CDR3 sequence is 11 residues long. The CDR3 is CASSSAGELFF. CDR3 bases: TGTGCCAGCAGTTCCGCCGGGGAGCTGTTTTTT.

The chain couples TRBV3-1 (or the pseudogene TRBV3-2) to TRBJ2-3, with a weak D call TRBD2 (6 bases). Per the germline V gene, CDR1 is LGHDT and CDR2 is YNNKEL (reference sequence). The CDR3 has 14 residues. Trimming removed 0 bases from V and 10 bases from J, with 14 bases in between. The CDR3 spells CASSQDPGLPAQYF. CDR3 DNA: TGTGCCAGCAGCCAAGATCCTGGACTACCCGCGCAGTATTTT.

This chain links TRBV5-1 with TRBJ2-3; the D is unclear. Germline V gene sequence: CDR1 SGHRS, CDR2 YFSETQ. This CDR3 is built from 14 residues. V was cut by 4 bases and J by 4 bases, with 13 bases left in between. The CDR3 region has the DNA TGCGCCAGCAGCCCCGGGTTTACATCAGATACGCAGTATTTT. The encoded protein is CASSPGFTSDTQYF.

This rearrangement joins TRBV19 to TRBJ2-7, with 10 bases matching TRBD1. Germline CDR1 reads LNHDA; CDR2 reads SQIVND (reference sequence). Unmatched junction bases numbered 11, after V lost 5 bases and J lost 4 bases. This CDR3 has 16 residues. This chain's CDR3 is CASSVSGTGVTYEQYF. CDR3 sequence (DNA): TGTGCCAGTAGTGTCTCCGGGACAGGGGTGACGTACGAGCAGTACTTC.

Comment on this clone: At one end the junction does not follow the germline gene, possibly because of a read error. CDR3: CASSPGYQGSRGLVF. The DNA for the CDR3 is TGTGCCAGCAGCCCCGGTTATCAAGGTTCGAGAGGTCTTGTCTTC. The chain joins TRBV5-6 to TRBJ2-7; D is unclear. CDR1 and CDR2 (germline): SGHDT, YYEEEE. This CDR3 is built from 15 residues. The full variable domain, rest sourced from reference TRBV5-6 and TRBJ2-7, is DAGVTQSPTHLIKTRGQQVTLRCSPKSGHDTVSWYQQALGQGPQFIFQYYEEEERQRGNFPDRFSGHQFPNYSSELNVNALLLGDSALYLCASSPGYQGSRGLVFGPGTRLTVT.

This clone occurred once. The V gene is TRBV7-9, the J gene TRBJ1-3; TRBD1 agrees at 10 bases. This CDR3 contains 16 residues. Unmatched junction bases numbered 2, after V lost 1 base and J lost 2 bases. Germline V CDR1 and CDR2: SEHNR, FQNEAQ (reference sequence). The CDR3: CASSLEGTGAGNTIYF. In DNA form, the CDR3 reads TGTGCCAGCAGCTTAGAGGGGACAGGGGCTGGAAACACCATATATTTT.

The chain has TRBV24-1 and TRBJ2-1, with 7 bases that match TRBD2. The germline V gene has CDR1 KGHDR and CDR2 SFDVKD. V was clipped by 4 bases and J by 8 bases; unmatched bases: 13. This CDR3 is built from 16 residues. The CDR3: CATSDPLAVPPHEQFF. CDR3 bases: TGTGCCACCAGTGACCCGCTAGCGGTGCCCCCTCATGAGCAGTTCTTC.

The V gene is TRBV18, the J gene TRBJ2-7; TRBD2 aligns across 8 bases. The length of the CDR3 is 16 residues. J gave up 5 bases and V 1 base, and 10 bases lay outside the gene matches. Germline values: CDR1 KGHSH, CDR2 LQKENI. The CDR3 region has the DNA TGTGCCAGCTCACCACAGGGAAGCGGGAGTTACCACGAGCAGTACTTC. Translated, it gives CASSPQGSGSYHEQYF.

This rearrangement joins TRBV10-2 to TRBJ1-5; 7 nucleotides match TRBD1. The CDR3 extends over 13 amino acids. V lost 10 bases to trimming and J lost 5 bases; unmatched junction nucleotides: 8. Germline V CDR1 and CDR2: WSHSY, SAAADI. Here the CDR3 DNA reads TGCGCCACCCGACAGGGTTTTTATCAGCCCCAGCATTTT. Its translation: CATRQGFYQPQHF.

This clone was observed a single time. The genes are TRBV18 and TRBJ2-1; perhaps TRBD1 as D (5 bases). CDR1 and CDR2 (germline): KGHSH, LQKENI. The V and J ends lost 5 bases and 5 bases respectively, with 16 bases between them. The CDR3 loop spans 15 amino acids. The CDR3 is CASSSQGPPNNEQFF. The CDR3 DNA follows: TGTGCCAGCTCATCGCAGGGTCCCCCTAACAATGAGCAGTTCTTC. Full variable domain (remainder filled in from reference TRBV18 and TRBJ2-1): NAGVMQNPRHLVRRRGQEARLRCSPMKGHSHVYWYRQLPEEGLKFMVYLQKENIIDESGMPKERFSAEFPKEGPSILRIQQVVRGDSAAYFCASSSQGPPNNEQFFGPGTRLTVL.

The gene calls are TRBV5-1 and TRBJ2-1, with a tentative D call TRBD2 (6 bases). CDR3 length: 14 amino acids. The V gene lost 6 bases and the J gene lost 5 bases, with 15 bases spanning the gap. Germline V lookup: CDR1 SGHRS, CDR2 YFSETQ. CDR3 DNA sequence: TGCGCCAGCACGCGGGACTCAGTTGACAATGAGCAGTTCTTC. Translating gives CASTRDSVDNEQFF.

V gene TRBV9 combines with J gene TRBJ1-2, with 8 bases that match TRBD1. Germline V gene data show CDR1 as SGDLS and CDR2 as YYNGEE. V shed 3 bases and J 8 bases; nucleotides not matched to a gene: 6. The CDR3 runs 13 residues. The CDR3, as DNA: TGTGCCAGCAGCGCTCAGGGGGCCTGGGGCTACACCTTC. This encodes CASSAQGAWGYTF.